This entry lists 32 T cell receptor beta chains sequenced from one sample in a study of T cells in Graves' hyperthyroidism and ophthalmopathy. Amplification of TCR beta CDR3 regions used RNA as the template. The primer set for the first-round RT-PCR of the TCR CDR3 was HTBI. Each CDR3 protein is one row after TCRdb ran MiXCR on the multiplex PCR reads. The sample lists about 520,000 distinct CDR3 sequences, around 24% seen once, with over 9% in the top ten. Sample: blood. The receptors were gathered from a woman younger than 45 with Graves' ophthalmopathy.

This clonotype was detected ten times or more. The genes are TRBV6-1 and TRBJ2-7; D unresolved. CDR1 is MNHNS and CDR2 is SASEGT in the germline V gene. V was trimmed by 6 bases and J by 5 bases, leaving 29 bases between them. CDR3 length: 18 amino acids. The CDR3: CASRSISQTYHHVDEQYF. DNA of the CDR3: TGTGCCAGCAGAAGCATTTCACAGACTTACCACCACGTGGACGAGCAGTACTTC.

This clonotype was counted many times. The chain combines TRBV2 with TRBJ2-5; the D is unclear. Germline assignment: CDR1 SNHLY and CDR2 FYNNEI. V lost 8 bases and J 9 bases, leaving 10 bases between the germline ends. The length of the CDR3 is 10 residues. The DNA for the CDR3 is TGTGCCAGCGATAACAAGGCCCAGTACTTC. Protein sequence: CASDNKAQYF.

This chain connects TRBV28 to TRBJ2-7; 7 positions agree with TRBD1. This CDR3 is 12 amino acids long. J was trimmed by 0 bases and V by 10 bases; bases with no gene match: 3. Germline CDR1 reads MDHEN; CDR2 reads SYDVKM. This CDR3 is CATDRDSYEQYF. The CDR3 coding sequence is TGTGCCACCGACAGGGACTCCTACGAGCAGTACTTC.

The rearrangement joins TRBV3-1 to TRBJ2-7; 9 positions match TRBD2. The CDR3 consists of 15 residues. The germline V gene has CDR1 LGHDT and CDR2 YNNKEL (reference sequence). The J segment lost 3 bases and the V segment lost 3 bases, leaving 6 bases of the junction unmatched. The CDR3 protein is CASSHAGLALYEQYF. Written as DNA, the CDR3 is TGTGCCAGCAGCCACGCGGGACTAGCACTCTACGAGCAGTACTTC.

There are many counts of this clonotype. J is TRBJ2-5 and V is TRBV7-2; D gene unclear. Germline V gives CDR1 SGHTA, CDR2 FQGNSA. This CDR3 is 15 amino acids long. With 4 bases removed from V and 5 bases from J, the gap between germline ends came to 17 bases. In DNA form, the CDR3 reads TGTGCCAGCAGCTATCGACCGGCTTTTGGGGAGACCCAGTACTTC. The encoded protein is CASSYRPAFGETQYF.

In this sample, this clonotype turned up many times. V usage is TRBV6-1 and J usage is TRBJ2-7; possibly TRBD2 for D (5 bases). The CDR3 is made up of 14 amino acids. The V gene's germline CDR1 is MNHNS and CDR2 SASEGT. V was pared by 5 bases and J by 0 bases, with 11 bases between. DNA for the CDR3: TGTGCCAGCAGTCCCCGACGGGACTCCTACGAGCAGTACTTC. It encodes CASSPRRDSYEQYF.

This clonotype appeared many times. This chain links TRBV30 with TRBJ2-2; the D gene is possibly TRBD1 (5 bases). Germline-derived CDR1 and CDR2 are GTSNPN and SVGIG (reference sequence). Trimming removed 4 bases at V and 2 bases at J, with 11 bases between. The CDR3 is 14 amino acids. For the CDR3, the DNA is TGTGCCTGGAAGGACAAACCTAACACCGGGGAGCTGTTTTTT. As protein: CAWKDKPNTGELFF.

This clonotype was observed at least ten times. The V and J genes are TRBV20-1 and TRBJ2-5; 9 positions match TRBD2. The CDR3 length is 13 residues. Germline V gene lookup returns CDR1 DFQATT and CDR2 SNEGSKA (reference sequence). V was pared by 2 bases and J by 5 bases, with 3 bases of the junction left unmatched. In DNA form, the CDR3 reads TGCAGTGCTAGATTAGCGGGGGTGGAGACCCAGTACTTC. This sequence encodes CSARLAGVETQYF.

At least ten counts were recorded for this clonotype. The chain combines TRBV6-1 with TRBJ2-5, with D hard to call. CDR3 length: 14 amino acids. V was pared by 5 bases and J by 4 bases, with 14 bases between. Germline CDR1 and CDR2: MNHNS and SASEGT. CDR3 in DNA: TGTGCCAGCAGTCTTCGGCTCTCTGGAGAGACCCAGTACTTC. Translating it yields CASSLRLSGETQYF.

The V gene is TRBV20-1, the J gene TRBJ2-5; 15 bases map to TRBD2. Germline V gene lookup returns CDR1 DFQATT and CDR2 SNEGSKA (reference sequence). V lost 6 bases to trimming and J lost 2 bases; unmatched junction nucleotides: 7. The CDR3 is made up of 16 amino acids. CDR3 protein: CSARTSGRAEQETQYF. CDR3 coding DNA: TGCAGTGCCAGGACTAGCGGGAGGGCGGAACAAGAGACCCAGTACTTC.

CDR3 DNA: TGTGCCAGCAGTCCCACCGGTGCGCCGACCTACGAGCAGTACTTC. Translation: CASSPTGAPTYEQYF. The chain has TRBV28 and TRBJ2-7, with no clear D. The CDR3 consists of 15 residues. V was cut by 5 bases and J by 2 bases, with 16 bases left in between. Germline lookup yields CDR1 MDHEN and CDR2 SYDVKM.

The CDR3 loop is CSVEDQGTSSSYEQYF. In DNA, the CDR3 is TGCAGCGTTGAAGATCAAGGGACATCGAGCTCCTACGAGCAGTACTTC. The V call is TRBV29-1, the J call TRBJ2-7; D might be TRBD1 (6 bases). Germline V gene lookup returns CDR1 SQVTM and CDR2 ANQGSEA. The CDR3 length is 16 residues. V lost 0 bases to trimming and J lost 0 bases, with 15 bases between them.

This clonotype has a count of ten or more. The chain is built from TRBV5-6 and TRBJ1-5; TRBD1 might be the D (5 bases). V lost 1 base and J 4 bases, leaving 12 bases between the germline ends. The CDR3 is 15 amino acids. Germline-derived CDR1 and CDR2 are SGHDT and YYEEEE. Written as DNA, the CDR3 is TGTGCCAGCAGCTTGTACCTGGCAGGGAATCAGCCCCAGCATTTT. Amino acids: CASSLYLAGNQPQHF.

As to this clonotype: A much bigger clone sits one base away, suggesting this may be a read error. This rearrangement joins TRBV27 to TRBJ1-3; perhaps TRBD1 as D (6 bases). CDR1 MNHEY and CDR2 SMNVEV come from the germline V gene (reference sequence). There are 15 residues in the CDR3. The CDR3 region is CASSLTGSPGNTICF. DNA of the CDR3: TGTGCCAGCAGTTTAACAGGGTCCCCTGGAAACACCATATGTTTT.

J is TRBJ1-2 and V is TRBV15; maybe TRBD1 (6 bases). The V end lost 0 bases, the J end lost 6 bases, and 11 bases lay between the germline ends. There are 14 residues in the CDR3. Germline V gene data show CDR1 as LNHNV and CDR2 as YYDKDF (reference sequence). The chain's CDR3 is CATSRDIGGDGYTF. DNA for the CDR3: TGTGCCACCAGCAGAGATATAGGGGGTGATGGCTACACCTTC.

This clonotype was observed at least ten times. The chain recombines TRBV11-2 with TRBJ2-5, with 7 bases identical to TRBD1. The CDR3 has 14 amino acids. V shed 3 bases and J 3 bases; nucleotides not matched to a gene: 4. CDR1 is SGHAT, CDR2 FQNNGV, per germline. CDR3 nucleotides: TGTGCCAGCAGCTTTACCGGGACAGAAGAGACCCAGTACTTC. It yields the protein CASSFTGTEETQYF.

This clonotype showed up just a few times. The chain joins TRBV5-1 to TRBJ1-2; D not certain. Per germline, CDR1 SGHRS and CDR2 YFSETQ. CDR3 length: 16 residues. Between the trimmed V and J ends, which lost 0 bases and 3 bases, there was a span of 15 bases. In DNA, the CDR3 is TGCGCCAGCAGCTTGGACCCCCGGTCTTGGGACTATGGCTACACCTTC. Encoded protein: CASSLDPRSWDYGYTF.

With regard to this clonotype: A much larger clone lies a single base off, so this may be a read error. The DNA of the CDR3 is TGTGCCATCAGTGAGTCGTTACCGGTGGAGCTGCTTTTT. Its protein product is CAISESLPVELLF. The gene calls are TRBV10-3 and TRBJ2-2, with unresolved D. CDR3 length: 13 amino acids. Germline CDR1 ENHRY, CDR2 SYGVKD.

The chain employs TRBV11-2 and TRBJ2-4; weak D call: TRBD2 (5 bases). V lost 4 bases to trimming and J lost 3 bases, with 16 bases between them. The CDR3 runs 16 residues. The germline V gene has CDR1 SGHAT and CDR2 FQNNGV. The CDR3 spells CASSSQGPRGKNIQYF. Written as DNA, the CDR3 is TGTGCCAGCAGCTCACAAGGCCCCCGGGGCAAAAACATTCAGTACTTC.

This clonotype has a count of ten or more. This rearrangement joins TRBV6-2 or TRBV6-3 to TRBJ2-7; 11 positions match TRBD2. Germline V CDR1 and CDR2: MNHEY, SVGEGT. After removal of 2 bases from V and 6 bases from J, the junction contained 15 bases not matched to a gene. The CDR3 spans 18 residues. CDR3 sequence: CASSYLTTLAGGPSEQYF. The CDR3 nucleotides read TGTGCCAGCAGTTACCTAACAACCTTAGCGGGGGGGCCGAGCGAGCAGTACTTC.

A few counts support this clonotype. V is TRBV4-1 and J is TRBJ1-2; D unresolved. The V end lost 2 bases, the J end lost 7 bases, and 26 bases lay between the germline ends. This CDR3 is 18 amino acids long. Germline V gene data show CDR1 as MGHRA and CDR2 as YSYEKL. The CDR3 DNA sequence: TGCGCCAGCAGCCAATCCCCATCACTGGAAGGACGGTCTAGTGGCTACACCTTC. Its translation: CASSQSPSLEGRSSGYTF.

The chain employs TRBV7-9 and TRBJ2-2, with TRBD2 identical over 9 bases. The CDR3 has 15 amino acids. Losses at the gene ends were 7 bases for V and 4 bases for J; bases not matched to a gene: 7. Germline CDR1 is SEHNR and CDR2 is FQNEAQ (reference sequence). As DNA, the CDR3 is TGTGCCAGCATCCGCGGGGGGGAGAGCACCGGGGAGCTGTTTTTT. Translating gives CASIRGGESTGELFF.

This clonotype was found once. CDR3 residues: CASSGPDQPQHF. The CDR3 bases are TGTGCCAGCAGTGGGCCAGATCAGCCCCAGCATTTT. V and J are TRBV25-1 and TRBJ1-5, with D unclear. Trimming took off 4 bases at V and 5 bases at J, with 6 bases between the two ends. The CDR3 spans 12 residues. Germline CDR1 MGHDK, CDR2 SYGVNS.

DNA of the CDR3: TGTGCCACCAGCCCGAGCGGGGCGAACACCGGGGAGCTGTTTTTT. This gives the protein CATSPSGANTGELFF. This chain uses TRBV24-1 with TRBJ2-2; 7 nucleotides agree with TRBD2. This CDR3 contains 15 residues. Germline V gene data show CDR1 as KGHDR and CDR2 as SFDVKD. The junction had 4 bases not matched to a gene; V was cut back by 7 bases and J by 0 bases.

This clonotype was recorded many times. The genes are TRBV5-1 and TRBJ1-1; D is unclear. The CDR3 runs 15 residues. Germline values: CDR1 SGHRS, CDR2 YFSETQ. Deletions cut 0 bases from V and 3 bases from J, with 12 bases between. CDR3 protein: CASSLEPRSDTEAFF. DNA of the CDR3: TGCGCCAGCAGCTTGGAACCGAGGTCGGACACTGAAGCTTTCTTT.

This clonotype was recorded many times. The chain carries TRBV7-9 and TRBJ2-7; D gene unclear. The CDR3 spans 15 residues. Germline V gives CDR1 SEHNR, CDR2 FQNEAQ (reference sequence). The V and J ends lost 2 bases and 2 bases respectively, with 13 bases between them. CDR3 sequence: CASSLFWQPPYEQYF. The CDR3 coding sequence is TGTGCCAGCAGCTTATTTTGGCAGCCACCCTACGAGCAGTACTTC.

The rearrangement joins TRBV25-1 to TRBJ1-1; 10 bases agree with TRBD1. This CDR3 region has 16 residues. Germline CDR1 is MGHDK and CDR2 is SYGVNS. The ends lost 4 bases at V and 3 bases at J; junction bases unmatched: 8. CDR3 sequence: CASSGRQGAVYTEAFF. The CDR3 region has the DNA TGTGCCAGCAGTGGCCGACAGGGGGCGGTTTACACTGAAGCTTTCTTT.

This clonotype was detected ten times or more. The J gene is TRBJ1-5, the V gene TRBV10-3; no clear D. Germline assignment: CDR1 ENHRY and CDR2 SYGVKD. The CDR3 loop spans 12 amino acids. Trimming stripped 4 bases from V and 8 bases from J, with 9 bases between. CDR3 nucleotides: TGTGCCATCAGTGTAGGCCCGGAGCCCCAGCATTTT. This codes for CAISVGPEPQHF.

This clonotype turned up a few times. This chain uses TRBV12-3 or TRBV12-4 with TRBJ2-7; possible D gene TRBD1, 6 bases. V lost 6 bases and J 4 bases, leaving 10 bases between the germline ends. This CDR3 is 12 amino acids long. This CDR3 is CASSLGQYEQYF. CDR3 DNA: TGTGCCAGCAGCCTCGGACAGTACGAGCAGTACTTC.

In this sample, this clonotype turned up many times. The chain is built from TRBV28 and TRBJ2-7, with D perhaps TRBD1 or TRBD2 (6 bases each). CDR1 and CDR2 from the germline V gene are MDHEN and SYDVKM. The CDR3 loop spans 16 amino acids. The V gene lost 2 bases and the J gene lost 2 bases, with 16 bases spanning the gap. As DNA, the CDR3 is TGTGCCAGCAGTTTACCCTCCGGGGGCGGGGCCTACGAGCAGTACTTC. It translates to CASSLPSGGGAYEQYF.

This clonotype was found many times. The V gene is TRBV10-3, the J gene TRBJ2-2; TRBD2 aligns across 12 bases. The CDR3 runs 16 residues. CDR1 is ENHRY, CDR2 SYGVKD, per germline. The trim removed 3 bases at V and 4 bases at J, leaving 3 bases unmatched. In DNA form, the CDR3 reads TGTGCCATCAGTGAATCGGGACTAGCGGGCACCGGGGAGCTGTTTTTT. It codes for CAISESGLAGTGELFF.

Ten or more counts support this clonotype. This sequence joins TRBV6-5 and TRBJ2-5; 10 nucleotides agree with TRBD2. The CDR3 covers 14 residues. Losses at the gene ends were 5 bases for V and 9 bases for J; bases not matched to a gene: 9. Per germline, CDR1 MNHEY and CDR2 SVGAGI. This CDR3 reads CASSSGGAGRSQYF. CDR3 in DNA: TGTGCCAGCAGTAGCGGGGGGGCCGGGCGGTCCCAGTACTTC.